This is a list of T cell receptor beta chains from one sample in a study of cytomegalovirus exposure and HLA in healthy donors. Here immunoSEQ multiplex PCR was the method, and the copy in TCRdb shows in-frame clones only, minus some. The repertoire holds about 140,000 clones, with over 60% as singletons. The source material was PBMCs. The receptors stem from a male donor in good health and CMV-seropositive. CDR3s include the opening cysteine and the closing phenylalanine or tryptophan. D genes are given only for firm matches. Size is stated for part of the rows, as once, few or many counts, or as a class when the clone is expanded.

cdr3_length,d_call,clone_size,j_call,v_call,cdr3_aa,cdr3_nt
14,TRBD1,few,TRBJ2-5,TRBV11-2,CASSSQGIGETQYF,TGTGCCAGCAGCTCACAGGGGATAGGAGAGACCCAGTACTTC
18,TRBD2,NA,TRBJ2-2,TRBV4-1,CASSRGLAGFANTGELFF,TGCGCCAGCAGCCGCGGACTAGCGGGATTCGCGAACACCGGGGAGCTGTTTTTT
20,NA,NA,TRBJ1-3,TRBV5-8,CASSFVEFGGGFFSGNTIYF,TGTGCCAGCAGCTTCGTGGAGTTCGGTGGGGGGTTCTTCTCTGGAAACACCATATATTTT
15,NA,NA,TRBJ1-2,TRBV7-9,CASSYDRLVYYGYTF,TGTGCCAGCAGCTACGACAGGCTAGTTTACTATGGCTACACCTTC
13,TRBD1,NA,TRBJ1-1,TRBV2,CASTDRPNTEAFF,TGTGCCAGCACGGACAGGCCGAACACTGAAGCTTTCTTT
15,TRBD2,few,TRBJ2-7,TRBV19,CASSIAAGGHYEQYF,TGTGCCAGTAGTATAGCGGCGGGAGGACATTACGAGCAGTACTTC
15,TRBD1,NA,TRBJ2-5,TRBV14,CASSQAAGGEKTQYF,TGTGCCAGCAGCCAAGCAGCAGGGGGCGAAAAGACCCAGTACTTC
15,TRBD2,NA,TRBJ2-5,TRBV4-3,CASSQEAGGQETQYF,TGCGCCAGCAGCCAAGAGGCGGGAGGCCAAGAGACCCAGTACTTC
14,NA,NA,TRBJ1-1,TRBV19,CASSIVTANTEAFF,TGTGCCAGCAGTATTGTGACAGCGAACACTGAAGCTTTCTTT
15,NA,once,TRBJ2-3,TRBV7-9,CASSLNGRESGTQYF,TGTGCCAGCAGCTTAAATGGTCGGGAATCGGGTACGCAGTATTTT
15,TRBD1,once,TRBJ1-4,TRBV7-9,CASRNDRGRWEKLFF,TGTGCCAGCAGGAATGACAGGGGGCGGTGGGAAAAACTGTTTTTT
18,TRBD1,NA,TRBJ2-6,TRBV4-2,CASSHFGQGFSGANVLTF,TGTGCCAGCAGCCATTTCGGACAGGGATTCTCTGGGGCCAACGTCCTGACTTTC
18,NA,NA,TRBJ1-6,TRBV13,CASSLGVGRRRNNSPLHF,TGTGCCAGCAGCTTAGGGGTGGGGAGGCGGCGGAATAATTCACCCCTCCACTTT
11,NA,few,TRBJ2-7,TRBV19,CAIQGGDLRYF,TGTGCCATCCAGGGAGGCGATCTGAGATACTTC
16,TRBD1,NA,TRBJ1-3,TRBV6-6,CASSRQGIGSGNTIYF,TGTGCCAGCAGTCGACAGGGGATAGGCTCTGGAAACACCATATATTTT
16,TRBD2,NA,TRBJ2-1,TRBV19,CASSMEGLSSYNEQFF,TGTGCCAGTAGTATGGAGGGACTAAGCTCCTACAATGAGCAGTTCTTC